This T cell receptor beta chain appears in the sequencing data of a study of blood T cell repertoires in COVID-19. Overall study context: Sites in the United States, Italy and Spain provided acute and convalescent COVID-19 samples. The analysed material was cDNA or gDNA that came from T cells, B-cell-depleted T cells, or PBMCs.

Original processing notes: How many nucleated cells were present was estimated from reference gene primer amplification. Clones were read by immunoSEQ multiplex PCR, and TCRdb kept only the in-frame ones, dropping some. Clone size and V and J calls were adopted from that table, with D and trimming inferred from the DNA. Seen here are about 210,000 clones, about four fifths observed once, and the top ten hold roughly 6.4%. Germline V gives CDR1 LGHDT, CDR2 YNNKEL (reference sequence). The CDR3 loop spans 15 amino acids. Germline trimming cut 1 base from V and 0 bases from J; bases unmatched to any gene: 0.

This chain links TRBV3-1 (or the pseudogene TRBV3-2) with TRBJ2-1; 7 bases are a match to TRBD2. The sequencing input was peripheral blood. This sequence originates from a man between 60 and 75 years old with acute or convalescent COVID-19. The CDR3 loop reads CASSQGGSSYNEQFF. CDR3 coding DNA: TGTGCCAGCAGCCAAGGCGGGAGCTCCTACAATGAGCAGTTCTTC.